The 14 T cell receptor beta chains in this list originate from one sample, sequenced in a study of identical twins. TCRdb passed the 5' RACE reads through MiXCR, listing each CDR3 protein once. The table records about 450,000 distinct CDR3 sequences, less than 20% of them present only once. Sequencing was done on a sample of naive T cells sorted from blood. These receptors were collected from a man in his forties or fifties in good health.

The CDR3 here is CASSVGTGEVSDTQYF. CDR3 bases: TGTGCCAGCAGCGTGGGGACAGGGGAGGTTTCAGATACGCAGTATTTT. This rearrangement joins TRBV9 to TRBJ2-3; the match to TRBD1 covers 10 bases. Per the germline V gene, CDR1 is SGDLS and CDR2 is YYNGEE. J was trimmed by 4 bases and V by 2 bases; bases with no gene match: 7. The CDR3 length is 16 residues. The full variable domain, with the rest looked up from reference TRBV9 and TRBJ2-3, is DSGVTQTPKHLITATGQRVTLRCSPRSGDLSVYWYQQSLDQGLQFLIQYYNGEERAKGNILERFSAQQFPDLHSELNLSSLELGDSALYFCASSVGTGEVSDTQYFGPGTRLTVL.

This chain connects TRBV7-9 to TRBJ1-2, with TRBD1 matching over 7 bases. Germline assignment: CDR1 SEHNR and CDR2 FQNEAQ (reference sequence). The trim removed 5 bases at V and 4 bases at J, leaving 4 bases unmatched. The CDR3 extends over 13 amino acids. The CDR3 reads CASSTGALYGYTF. Here the CDR3 DNA reads TGTGCCAGCAGCACAGGGGCCCTCTATGGCTACACCTTC.

This clonotype was counted ten times or more. The chain carries TRBV11-2 and TRBJ1-1; D not certain. The CDR3 length is 15 residues. Germline V gene data show CDR1 as SGHAT and CDR2 as FQNNGV. Trimming left V 0 bases short and J 10 bases short, with 18 bases between. CDR3 protein: CASSLDFGRSRRAFF. Written as DNA, the CDR3 is TGTGCCAGCAGCTTAGATTTCGGGCGGTCTCGCCGAGCTTTCTTT.

Many counts were recorded for this clonotype. V usage is TRBV10-3 and J usage is TRBJ2-3; no clear D. The CDR3 sequence is 15 residues long. Per germline, CDR1 ENHRY and CDR2 SYGVKD. The germline V and J ends were trimmed by 0 bases and 1 base, with 8 bases remaining between them. The DNA for the CDR3 is TGTGCCATCAGTGAGTCCGGGTTGGGCACAGATACGCAGTATTTT. Its translation: CAISESGLGTDTQYF.

In this sample, this clonotype turned up a few times. The V and J genes are TRBV29-1 and TRBJ2-1, with 7 bases matching TRBD1. Germline-derived CDR1 and CDR2 are SQVTM and ANQGSEA. J gave up 5 bases and V 7 bases, and 14 bases lay outside the gene matches. This CDR3 has 15 amino acids. Here the CDR3 reads CSGTRLGQSNNEQFF. The CDR3 DNA sequence: TGCAGCGGTACGCGGCTGGGACAGAGTAACAATGAGCAGTTCTTC.

The sample holds a few counts of this clonotype. The rearrangement uses TRBV28 and TRBJ2-5; 7 nucleotides match TRBD1. The CDR3 is 13 amino acids. CDR1 and CDR2 (germline): MDHEN, SYDVKM. V was clipped by 6 bases and J by 0 bases; unmatched bases: 1. Here the CDR3 DNA reads TGTGCCAGCAGGACAGGGTACCAAGAGACCCAGTACTTC. Translated, it gives CASRTGYQETQYF.

V usage is TRBV6-2 or TRBV6-3 and J usage is TRBJ2-7; 8 bases fit TRBD1. V trimming: 5 bases; J trimming: 5 bases; junction bases outside the gene matches: 8. Germline lookup yields CDR1 MNHEY and CDR2 SVGEGT. CDR3 size: 14 residues. The CDR3, as DNA: TGTGCCAGCAGTAGGGGACAGGTACACCACGAGCAGTACTTC. Translation: CASSRGQVHHEQYF.

V usage is TRBV7-9 and J usage is TRBJ2-2; 7 bases line up with TRBD1. There are 16 residues in the CDR3. Germline V gene sequence: CDR1 SEHNR, CDR2 FQNEAQ (reference sequence). V shed 4 bases, J shed 6 bases, and the junction held 11 bases outside the gene matches. CDR3 sequence: CASSSGKGALPGELFF. The CDR3 DNA sequence: TGTGCCAGCAGCTCTGGAAAGGGGGCGCTTCCCGGGGAGCTGTTTTTT.

The chain couples TRBV28 to TRBJ2-3, with D tentatively TRBD1 (5 bases). CDR3 length: 15 amino acids. Trimming left V 2 bases short and J 6 bases short, with 15 bases between. Germline assignment: CDR1 MDHEN and CDR2 SYDVKM. Here the CDR3 DNA reads TGTGCCAGCAGTTTACCAGGACACCTTCTTGATACGCAGTATTTT. Encoded protein: CASSLPGHLLDTQYF.

The rearrangement uses TRBV6-1 and TRBJ2-1; D not certain. V dropped 6 bases and J dropped 1 base, with 13 bases sitting between them. From germline, CDR1 is MNHNS and CDR2 SASEGT. The CDR3 sequence is 15 residues long. The chain's CDR3 is CASRSRQISYNEQFF. The CDR3 DNA sequence: TGTGCCAGCAGATCCCGACAAATATCCTACAATGAGCAGTTCTTC.

This clonotype was observed many times. The V call is TRBV20-1, the J call TRBJ2-7; D is possibly TRBD1 or TRBD2 (5 bases each). V was shortened by 5 bases and J by 1 base, with 9 bases between the two germline ends. Germline CDR1 reads DFQATT; CDR2 reads SNEGSKA (reference sequence). The CDR3 is 12 amino acids. In DNA form, the CDR3 reads TGCAGTGCTCCCGGGGCATCCTACGAGCAGTACTTC. Translating gives CSAPGASYEQYF.

This clonotype was picked up a small number of times. The CDR3 DNA sequence: TGTGCCAGCAGCTTGTGGAGGATCGGGAATCAGCCCCAGCATTTT. It encodes CASSLWRIGNQPQHF. J is TRBJ1-5 and V is TRBV5-6; the D is unclear. V gave up 1 base and J gave up 4 bases, with 12 bases separating them. The CDR3 is 15 amino acids. The V gene's germline CDR1 is SGHDT and CDR2 YYEEEE.

This clonotype was detected many times. The chain carries TRBV10-3 and TRBJ2-7, with D perhaps matching TRBD2 (5 bases). The CDR3 sequence is 13 residues long. Trimming pared 3 bases from V and 3 bases from J, leaving 9 bases between. CDR1 is ENHRY and CDR2 is SYGVKD in the germline V gene. CDR3 region: CAISDRTFYEQYF. DNA of the CDR3: TGTGCCATCAGTGACAGGACTTTCTACGAGCAGTACTTC.

This clonotype was detected ten times or more. CDR3 bases: TGTGCCAGCAGCACCCCCGGGACTCCCCATTACAATGAGCAGTTCTTC. It is translated as CASSTPGTPHYNEQFF. This chain connects TRBV11-2 to TRBJ2-1; D is perhaps TRBD2 (6 bases). Germline CDR1 reads SGHAT; CDR2 reads FQNNGV. Deletions cut 5 bases from V and 4 bases from J, with 18 bases between. The CDR3 sequence is 16 residues long.